This T cell receptor (beta chain) was identified during a study of Tregs in tolerant kidney transplant recipients. As regards this clone: What it binds is not known.

The protocol was immunoSEQ multiplex PCR, while the TCRdb copy is restricted to in-frame clones and leaves out a portion. The sample shows some 15,000 clones, about 57% of them seen only once. The clonotype comes from a human donor in good health. Sequenced material: Tregs from blood cultured with allogeneic cells.

The DNA for the CDR3 is TGTGCCAGCAGCGTAGGGGACAGGGGGGGAGCTAATGAAAAACTGTTTTTT. Translating gives CASSVGDRGGANEKLFF. This chain links TRBV9 with TRBJ1-4; 11 bases line up with TRBD1. Germline CDR1 SGDLS, CDR2 YYNGEE. The ends lost 0 bases at V and 3 bases at J; junction bases unmatched: 4. The CDR3 is 17 amino acids.